Presented here are 29 T cell receptor beta chains from one specimen sequenced in a study of T cells in Graves' hyperthyroidism and ophthalmopathy. Template material for amplifying TCR beta CDR3 regions consisted of RNA transcripts. The HTBI set primed first-round TCR CDR3 RT-PCR. TCRdb reprocessed the multiplex PCR reads via MiXCR and lists one record per CDR3 protein. The sample carries hundreds of thousands of distinct CDR3 sequences, about 20% recorded once. The specimen was blood. These receptors came from a man aged 30 to 39 with Graves' ophthalmopathy.

This clonotype was seen a handful of times. The rearrangement joins TRBV2 to TRBJ2-1, with D possibly called TRBD1 or TRBD2 (6 bases each). The V gene's germline CDR1 is SNHLY and CDR2 FYNNEI. The CDR3 sequence is 12 residues long. Deletions cut 11 bases from V and 9 bases from J, with 17 bases between. CDR3 sequence reads: CAGGGPGPEQFF. CDR3 DNA sequence: TGTGCCGGAGGGGGTCCGGGCCCTGAGCAGTTCTTC.

In this sample, this clonotype turned up many times. The genes are TRBV10-3 and TRBJ1-2; D remains unclear. CDR3 length: 13 amino acids. CDR1 is ENHRY and CDR2 is SYGVKD in the germline V gene. V lost 2 bases and J 2 bases, leaving 6 bases between the germline ends. CDR3 in DNA: TGTGCCATCAGTGAGGATGTAAACTATGGCTACACCTTC. This sequence encodes CAISEDVNYGYTF.

There are a few counts of this clonotype. This sequence joins TRBV5-1 and TRBJ2-7; no clear D gene. The CDR3 totals 16 residues. The V end was cut by 0 bases, the J end by 2 bases, with 15 bases between. The germline V gene encodes CDR1 SGHRS and CDR2 YFSETQ. CDR3 in DNA: TGCGCCAGCAGCTTGGAACCGACTCGGGCAGCCTACGAGCAGTACTTC. This encodes CASSLEPTRAAYEQYF.

Of note for this clonotype: The junction does not match germline at one end; this may be a read error. V gene TRBV7-9 combines with J gene TRBJ2-3; D remains ambiguous. CDR3 size: 14 residues. From germline, CDR1 is SEHNR and CDR2 FQNEAQ (reference sequence). CDR3 DNA: TGTGCCAGCAGCTTAGGGCGGAGCACAGATACGCGGTATTTT. As protein: CASSLGRSTDTRYF.

This clonotype was picked up many times. This chain links TRBV7-3 with TRBJ1-1; D possibly corresponds to TRBD1 (5 bases). There are 14 residues in the CDR3. The V end was cut by 5 bases, the J end by 0 bases, with 10 bases between. Germline CDR1 is SGHTA and CDR2 is FQGTGA. The CDR3 loop reads CASSQGLMNTEAFF. CDR3 DNA: TGTGCCAGCAGCCAGGGACTTATGAACACTGAAGCTTTCTTT. Based on the CDR3 plus reference TRBV7-3 and TRBJ1-1, the full variable domain is GAGVSQTPSNKVTEKGKYVELRCDPISGHTALYWYRQSLGQGPEFLIYFQGTGAADDSGLPNDRFFAVRPEGSVSTLKIQRTERGDSAVYLCASSQGLMNTEAFFGQGTRLTVV.

The chain's CDR3 is CASKLAGDNTYNEQFF. As DNA, the CDR3 is TGTGCCAGCAAACTAGCGGGAGACAACACCTACAATGAGCAGTTCTTC. The V and J genes are TRBV27 and TRBJ2-1; 11 bases are shared with TRBD2. Trimming cost V 7 bases and J 2 bases; bases outside gene matches: 7. This CDR3 spans 16 amino acids. Germline V CDR1 and CDR2: MNHEY, SMNVEV (reference sequence).

This clonotype has a handful of counts. The CDR3 region has the DNA TGCAGTGCTAGAAAAAAGACTAGCGGGGGGTACAATGAGCAGTTCTTC. Its protein is CSARKKTSGGYNEQFF. The rearrangement joins TRBV20-1 to TRBJ2-1; 13 bases map to TRBD2. The CDR3 runs to 16 residues. In germline, CDR1 is DFQATT, CDR2 SNEGSKA (reference sequence). V lost 2 bases, J lost 4 bases, and 5 bases stayed unmatched.

This clonotype came up a few times. V and J are TRBV6-1 and TRBJ2-1; 9 positions agree with TRBD2. With V trimmed by 6 bases and J by 5 bases, 11 bases remained unmatched. There are 16 residues in the CDR3. The V gene's germline CDR1 is MNHNS and CDR2 SASEGT. The DNA for the CDR3 is TGTGCCAGCAGACACACAATAATAGCGGGGGACAATGAGCAGTTCTTC. It encodes CASRHTIIAGDNEQFF.

The CDR3: CASSIETGNGYTF. DNA for the CDR3: TGTGCCAGTAGTATCGAGACAGGGAATGGCTACACCTTC. The chain combines TRBV19 with TRBJ1-2; 7 nucleotides line up with TRBD1. V dropped 3 bases and J dropped 6; count of bases not matched to a gene: 4. CDR1 is LNHDA and CDR2 is SQIVND in the germline V gene (reference sequence). The CDR3 has 13 residues. Full variable domain (remainder filled in from reference TRBV19 and TRBJ1-2): DGGITQSPKYLFRKEGQNVTLSCEQNLNHDAMYWYRQDPGQGLRLIYYSQIVNDFQKGDIAEGYSVSREKKESFPLTVTSAQKNPTAFYLCASSIETGNGYTFGSGTRLTVV.

This clonotype has a count of ten or more. V usage is TRBV2 and J usage is TRBJ2-5; no reliable D call. Deletions cut 6 bases from V and 7 bases from J, with 9 bases between. Germline V gives CDR1 SNHLY, CDR2 FYNNEI. CDR3 length: 11 amino acids. CDR3 nucleotides: TGTGCCAGCAGGGCCAAAGTGACCCAGTACTTC. Translated, it gives CASRAKVTQYF.

This clonotype has at least ten counts. The V gene is TRBV28, the J gene TRBJ2-5, with 8 bases that match TRBD2. Losses at the gene ends were 6 bases for V and 4 bases for J; bases not matched to a gene: 10. The CDR3 totals 15 residues. Germline CDR1 MDHEN, CDR2 SYDVKM. This CDR3 is CASSLRLAGGETQYF. CDR3 in DNA: TGTGCCAGCAGCTTAAGGCTAGCGGGCGGAGAGACCCAGTACTTC.

CDR3 DNA sequence: TGTGCCAGCAGCGGGACTAGCGGGTATTATGAGCAGTTCTTC. It encodes CASSGTSGYYEQFF. This rearrangement joins TRBV27 to TRBJ2-1; 12 positions agree with TRBD2. Trimming at V came to 6 bases and at J to 8 bases, leaving 5 bases not matched to a gene. This CDR3 contains 14 residues. Germline V gene lookup returns CDR1 MNHEY and CDR2 SMNVEV (reference sequence).

This clonotype was recorded a few times. V is TRBV5-8 and J is TRBJ2-7; TRBD1 agrees at 8 bases. Per germline, CDR1 SGHTS and CDR2 YDEGEE. The CDR3 sequence is 15 residues long. V was clipped by 4 bases and J by 1 base; unmatched bases: 7. Here the CDR3 DNA reads TGTGCCAGCAGCGGGGAGAGACAGGGGTCCTACGAGCAGTACTTC. Its protein product is CASSGERQGSYEQYF.

This clonotype was observed a handful of times. The chain links TRBV20-1 to TRBJ2-2; either TRBD1 or TRBD2 may fit D (5 bases each). CDR1 is DFQATT, CDR2 SNEGSKA, per germline (reference sequence). The CDR3 spans 14 residues. V lost 6 bases to trimming and J lost 6 bases, with 17 bases between them. The CDR3 DNA reads as TGCAGTGCCCTAAGGGGAGAGGGTCCCGGGGAGCTGTTTTTT. It translates to CSALRGEGPGELFF.

This clonotype has more than one count but fewer than ten. The genes are TRBV5-4 and TRBJ2-1; weak D call: TRBD2 (5 bases). The CDR3 consists of 15 residues. Trimming left V 3 bases short and J 8 bases short, with 18 bases between. CDR1 is SGHNT, CDR2 YYREEE, per germline (reference sequence). CDR3 region: CASSSDSVGWDEQFF. CDR3 nucleotides: TGTGCCAGCAGCTCGGACTCTGTCGGGTGGGATGAGCAGTTCTTC.

The V gene is TRBV5-6, the J gene TRBJ1-3; D unclear. The CDR3 consists of 14 residues. The V end was cut by 0 bases, the J end by 2 bases, with 6 bases between. Germline values: CDR1 SGHDT, CDR2 YYEEEE. DNA of the CDR3: TGTGCCAGCAGCTTGGCTGCGCCTGGAAACACCATATATTTT. Protein sequence: CASSLAAPGNTIYF.

V is TRBV28 and J is TRBJ1-1; no definite D call. Germline V CDR1 and CDR2: MDHEN, SYDVKM. This CDR3 contains 15 residues. V lost 2 bases, J lost 7 bases, and 17 bases lay in between. The CDR3, as DNA: TGTGCCAGCAGTTTACCGGATCGAACGATGGGTGAAGCTTTCTTT. It yields the protein CASSLPDRTMGEAFF.

This clonotype was detected only a few times. The chain employs TRBV5-6 and TRBJ2-1; 12 positions match TRBD1. CDR1 is SGHDT, CDR2 YYEEEE, per germline. The V segment lost 7 bases and the J segment 8 bases; nucleotides outside the gene matches: 10. CDR3 size: 15 residues. This CDR3 is CASAVGQGARDEQFF. The CDR3 coding sequence is TGTGCCAGCGCAGTGGGACAGGGGGCTAGGGATGAGCAGTTCTTC.

The chain links TRBV11-2 to TRBJ2-2; D gene uncertain. With 2 bases removed from V and 5 bases from J, the gap between germline ends came to 12 bases. The CDR3 length is 15 residues. Germline loops: CDR1 SGHAT, CDR2 FQNNGV. CDR3 region: CASSLPSAGTGELFF. The DNA of the CDR3 is TGTGCCAGCAGCTTACCCAGTGCCGGGACCGGGGAGCTGTTTTTT.

The rearrangement links TRBV3-1 to TRBJ2-7; 8 positions match TRBD1. The CDR3 has 16 amino acids. Germline CDR1 LGHDT, CDR2 YNNKEL (reference sequence). The junction had 8 bases not matched to a gene; V was cut back by 4 bases and J by 0 bases. CDR3 sequence: CASSPLQGGSSYEQYF. DNA of the CDR3: TGTGCCAGCAGCCCCCTACAGGGGGGTTCCTCCTACGAGCAGTACTTC.

The chain recombines TRBV7-9 with TRBJ2-3; 11 bases fit TRBD2. The CDR3 runs 14 residues. CDR1 is SEHNR and CDR2 is FQNEAQ in the germline V gene (reference sequence). The J segment lost 6 bases and the V segment lost 8 bases, leaving 7 bases of the junction unmatched. In DNA form, the CDR3 reads TGTGCCAGCGGTCGGTCTAGCGGGAGGGATACGCAGTATTTT. This codes for CASGRSSGRDTQYF. The full variable domain, its missing parts supplied by reference TRBV7-9 and TRBJ2-3, is DTGVSQNPRHKITKRGQNVTFRCDPISEHNRLYWYRQTLGQGPEFLTYFQNEAQLEKSRLLSDRFSAERPKGSFSTLEIQRTEQGDSAMYLCASGRSSGRDTQYFGPGTRLTVL.

The table lists this clonotype with a few counts. V usage is TRBV15 and J usage is TRBJ2-7; D unclear. The V end was cut by 0 bases, the J end by 6 bases, with 12 bases between. Germline V gene sequence: CDR1 LNHNV, CDR2 YYDKDF (reference sequence). The CDR3 sequence is 14 residues long. DNA for the CDR3: TGTGCCACCAGCAGAGATAGTAGGGCCGGCGAGCAGTACTTC. Translation: CATSRDSRAGEQYF.

J is TRBJ2-6 and V is TRBV19; no definite D call. Germline V gene data show CDR1 as LNHDA and CDR2 as SQIVND (reference sequence). This CDR3 contains 16 residues. Trimming removed 1 base at V and 2 bases at J, with 9 bases between. The CDR3 bases are TGTGCCAGTAGTATAGCTAGGAGAACTGGGGCCAACGTCCTGACTTTC. It is translated as CASSIARRTGANVLTF.

This chain links TRBV12-5 with TRBJ2-3; 11 bases are shared with TRBD2. This CDR3 comprises 17 residues. Germline lookup yields CDR1 LGHNT and CDR2 FRNRAP. After removal of 5 bases from V and 3 bases from J, the junction contained 10 bases not matched to a gene. CDR3 nucleotide sequence: TGTGCTAGTGGTCTTTCCGTCACTAGCGGGAGTACAGATACGCAGTATTTT. Translation: CASGLSVTSGSTDTQYF.

In this sample, this clonotype turned up many times. This sequence joins TRBV2 and TRBJ1-1, with 7 bases matching TRBD1. V was pared by 0 bases and J by 0 bases, with 4 bases of the junction left unmatched. CDR1 and CDR2 (germline): SNHLY, FYNNEI. The CDR3 spans 16 residues. In DNA, the CDR3 is TGTGCCAGCAGTGAAGCAGACAGGGAGGTGAACACTGAAGCTTTCTTT. This sequence encodes CASSEADREVNTEAFF.

The V gene is TRBV27, the J gene TRBJ1-4; the D gene is possibly TRBD1 (6 bases). The CDR3 extends over 15 amino acids. The V gene's germline CDR1 is MNHEY and CDR2 SMNVEV (reference sequence). V was trimmed by 5 bases and J by 3 bases, leaving 13 bases between them. This chain's CDR3 is CASSPQGIANEKLFF. The CDR3 DNA is TGTGCCAGCAGTCCACAGGGTATCGCTAATGAAAAACTGTTTTTT.

There are many counts of this clonotype. The rearrangement links TRBV18 to TRBJ1-1; tentative D call: TRBD1 (5 bases). The CDR3 covers 13 residues. Per germline, CDR1 KGHSH and CDR2 LQKENI. V was cut by 3 bases and J by 7 bases, with 12 bases left in between. The CDR3 sequence: CASSPCQGCEAFF. The CDR3 region has the DNA TGTGCCAGCTCACCGTGCCAGGGATGTGAAGCTTTCTTT. The whole variable domain, filled in from reference TRBV18 and TRBJ1-1, reads NAGVMQNPRHLVRRRGQEARLRCSPMKGHSHVYWYRQLPEEGLKFMVYLQKENIIDESGMPKERFSAEFPKEGPSILRIQQVVRGDSAAYFCASSPCQGCEAFFGQGTRLTVV.

In this sample, this clonotype turned up many times. The V gene is TRBV2, the J gene TRBJ2-7; no clear D. The length of the CDR3 is 11 residues. The V end lost 8 bases, the J end lost 4 bases, and 9 bases lay between the germline ends. The germline V gene has CDR1 SNHLY and CDR2 FYNNEI. The CDR3 coding sequence is TGTGCCAGCCGAAAGGAGTACGAGCAGTACTTC. It specifies CASRKEYEQYF.

A word on this clonotype: A read error is likely, as this CDR3 ends without the conserved phenylalanine or tryptophan. V gene TRBV20-1 combines with J gene TRBJ2-7; D not resolved. This CDR3 is built from 11 residues. V dropped 3 bases and J dropped 7 bases, with 10 bases sitting between them. Germline V CDR1 and CDR2: DFQATT, SNEGSKA (reference sequence). The CDR3 coding sequence is TGCAGTGCTAGCGAAAAGGAGGAGCAGTACCTC. Translated, it gives CSASEKEEQYL.